The entry below describes one TCR beta chain. These data belong to a study of CD8 T cells in Susac syndrome. Germline-derived CDR1 and CDR2 are MNHEY and SVGAGI. This CDR3 has 17 residues. V gave up 4 bases and J gave up 0 bases, with 19 bases separating them. Random hexamers served to reverse transcribe roughly 0.45 to 1 ug RNA. Amplification of TCR beta CDR3 by immunoSEQ multiplex PCR spanned 54 Vbeta and 13 Jbeta. MiXCR, applied by TCRdb to the immunoSEQ multiplex PCR reads, yields one record per CDR3 protein. There are about 300,000 distinct CDR3 sequences in the sample; 89% occur only once, and under 0.2% lies in the top ten.

The clonotype comes from a human donor with multiple sclerosis. V and J are TRBV6-5 and TRBJ2-7; D is uncertain. The sequencing sample was made of CD8+ T cells from PBMCs. The DNA for the CDR3 is TGTGCCAGCAGTTCGACTCCTTATACGCCGAGCTCCTACGAGCAGTACTTC. This gives the protein CASSSTPYTPSSYEQYF.